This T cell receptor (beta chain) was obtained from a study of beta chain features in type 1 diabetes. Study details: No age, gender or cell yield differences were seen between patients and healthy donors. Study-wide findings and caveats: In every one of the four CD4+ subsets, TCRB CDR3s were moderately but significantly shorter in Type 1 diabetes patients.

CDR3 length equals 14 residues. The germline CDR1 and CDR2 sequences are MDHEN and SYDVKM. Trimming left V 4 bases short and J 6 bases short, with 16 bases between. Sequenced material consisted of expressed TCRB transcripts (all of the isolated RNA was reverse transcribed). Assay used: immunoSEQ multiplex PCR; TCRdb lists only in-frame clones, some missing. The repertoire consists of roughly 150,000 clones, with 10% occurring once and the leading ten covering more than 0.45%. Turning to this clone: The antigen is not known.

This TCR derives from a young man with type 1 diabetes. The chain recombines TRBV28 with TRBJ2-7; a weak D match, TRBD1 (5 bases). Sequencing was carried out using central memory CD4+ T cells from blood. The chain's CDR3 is CASSSPGRESEQYF. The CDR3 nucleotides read TGTGCCAGCAGTTCCCCGGGCAGGGAATCCGAGCAGTACTTC. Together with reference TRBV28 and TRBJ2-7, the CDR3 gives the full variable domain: DVKVTQSSRYLVKRTGEKVFLECVQDMDHENMFWYRQDPGLGLRLIYFSYDVKMKEKGDIPEGYSVSREKKERFSLILESASTNQTSMYLCASSSPGRESEQYFGPGTRLTVT.